This passage covers 20 T cell receptor beta chains from one sample sequenced in a study of blood T cell repertoires in COVID-19. Profiled with immunoSEQ multiplex PCR; TCRdb holds only in-frame clones, not every one. The data show about 340,000 clones, 86% seen once. The sequenced sample was peripheral blood. The receptors were gathered from a woman aged 55-70 years with COVID-19, enrolled during active disease.

V usage is TRBV7-3 and J usage is TRBJ2-7; TRBD1 agrees at 10 bases. This CDR3 spans 14 amino acids. Germline V gene data show CDR1 as SGHTA and CDR2 as FQGTGA. J gave up 3 bases and V 5 bases, and 4 bases lay outside the gene matches. CDR3 bases: TGTGCCAGCAGCGAGGACAGGGGGAACTACGAGCAGTACTTC. Its translation is CASSEDRGNYEQYF.

The chain carries TRBV10-3 and TRBJ2-1, with D unclear. CDR1 and CDR2 from the germline V gene are ENHRY and SYGVKD. V gave up 6 bases and J gave up 8 bases, with 8 bases separating them. The CDR3 length is 11 residues. DNA of the CDR3: TGTGCCATCAGCCGAGCCGATGAGCAGTTCTTC. Residues: CAISRADEQFF.

This clone occurred a few times. The CDR3 nucleotides are TGCAGTGCTAGTCTAGGCGGACAGGGGGCCAATGAGCAGTTCTTC. Protein product: CSASLGGQGANEQFF. V and J are TRBV20-1 and TRBJ2-1; 11 bases map to TRBD1. V shed 3 bases, J shed 6 bases, and the junction held 7 bases outside the gene matches. The germline gives CDR1 DFQATT, CDR2 SNEGSKA (reference sequence). The CDR3 length is 15 residues.

The rearrangement links TRBV10-3 to TRBJ2-1; 10 bases are shared with TRBD2. The CDR3 contains 17 residues. Losses at the gene ends were 0 bases for V and 4 bases for J; bases not matched to a gene: 6. The germline CDR1 and CDR2 sequences are ENHRY and SYGVKD. CDR3 in DNA: TGTGCCATCAGTGAGTCGCCTCCTAGCGGGGGTTACAATGAGCAGTTCTTC. It codes for CAISESPPSGGYNEQFF.

The chain uses TRBV18 and TRBJ1-3, with a weak D call TRBD1 (6 bases). Trimming stripped 5 bases from V and 2 bases from J, with 16 bases between. This CDR3 spans 16 amino acids. Looked up from germline, CDR1 is KGHSH and CDR2 is LQKENI. The CDR3 coding sequence is TGTGCCAGCTCAATAATTTCGAACAGGGCTGGAAACACCATATATTTT. This sequence encodes CASSIISNRAGNTIYF.

The chain combines TRBV3-1 (or the pseudogene TRBV3-2) with TRBJ2-1; D call uncertain. The CDR3 covers 14 residues. Trimming left V 3 bases short and J 5 bases short, with 11 bases between. The V gene's germline CDR1 is LGHDT and CDR2 YNNKEL (reference sequence). The DNA of the CDR3 is TGTGCCAGCAGCCAGCTAGGCCTAAACAATGAGCAGTTCTTC. Translating gives CASSQLGLNNEQFF.

On this clone itself: Additional DNA sequences in this sample encode the identical CDR3. The rearrangement uses TRBV5-1 and TRBJ1-5; perhaps TRBD1 as D (5 bases). V lost 2 bases and J 0 bases, leaving 9 bases between the germline ends. CDR1 and CDR2 (germline): SGHRS, YFSETQ. This CDR3 is 15 amino acids long. CDR3 sequence (DNA): TGCGCCAGCAGCTTAGACAGCAATAGCAATCAGCCCCAGCATTTT. Translating gives CASSLDSNSNQPQHF. The full variable domain, with the rest looked up from reference TRBV5-1 and TRBJ1-5, is KAGVTQTPRYLIKTRGQQVTLSCSPISGHRSVSWYQQTPGQGLQFLFEYFSETQRNKGNFPGRFSGRQFSNSRSEMNVSTLELGDSALYLCASSLDSNSNQPQHFGDGTRLSIL.

The CDR3 DNA is TGCAGCGGAACGACAGGCGAGCAGTTCTTC. Translated: CSGTTGEQFF. The rearrangement joins TRBV29-1 to TRBJ2-1, with D perhaps matching TRBD1 (6 bases). Germline values: CDR1 SQVTM, CDR2 ANQGSEA. The CDR3 spans 10 residues. Trimming shortened V by 7 bases and J by 10 bases, and 11 bases separated the two germline ends.

This clone was recorded once. The genes are TRBV24-1 and TRBJ2-3, with 8 bases identical to TRBD1. V lost 10 bases, J lost 6 bases, and 11 bases stayed unmatched. The CDR3 is made up of 14 amino acids. Germline-derived CDR1 and CDR2 are KGHDR and SFDVKD. CDR3: CATGTGAGQDTQYF. The CDR3 nucleotides are TGTGCCACGGGGACAGGTGCAGGTCAGGATACGCAGTATTTT.

The chain combines TRBV7-6 with TRBJ2-3; 8 bases are shared with TRBD1. This CDR3 comprises 14 residues. The V and J ends lost 5 bases and 6 bases, in that order; junction bases with no gene match: 7. In germline, CDR1 is SGHVS, CDR2 FNYEAQ. The CDR3 spells CASSLGQGLDTQYF. The CDR3 region has the DNA TGTGCCAGCAGCCTTGGACAGGGACTGGATACGCAGTATTTT.

This chain connects TRBV2 to TRBJ1-4, with TRBD1 matching over 9 bases. This CDR3 is 14 amino acids long. The V gene end was trimmed by 4 bases and the J gene end by 6 bases; junction bases not matched to a gene: 3. Germline V gene sequence: CDR1 SNHLY, CDR2 FYNNEI. The CDR3 sequence is CASSGDRGDEKLFF. The DNA for the CDR3 is TGTGCCAGCAGTGGAGACAGGGGGGATGAAAAACTGTTTTTT.

The chain uses TRBV7-9 and TRBJ2-7, with D tentatively TRBD2 (6 bases). V was cut by 4 bases and J by 0 bases, with 13 bases left in between. Germline V gives CDR1 SEHNR, CDR2 FQNEAQ (reference sequence). CDR3 length: 15 amino acids. CDR3 in DNA: TGTGCCAGCAGCTCAGGAGGGAGGAACTCCTACGAGCAGTACTTC. As protein: CASSSGGRNSYEQYF.

V is TRBV30 and J is TRBJ2-7, with 12 bases lining up with TRBD1. Germline CDR1 GTSNPN, CDR2 SVGIG (reference sequence). V was clipped by 0 bases and J by 3 bases; unmatched bases: 9. The CDR3 consists of 17 residues. The CDR3 nucleotides read TGTGCCTGGAGTGTGCGGGGGGACAGGGGGCCCTACTACGAGCAGTACTTC. As protein: CAWSVRGDRGPYYEQYF. Full variable domain (rest looked up from reference TRBV30 and TRBJ2-7): SQTIHQWPATLVQPVGSPLSLECTVEGTSNPNLYWYRQAAGRGLQLLFYSVGIGQISSEVPQNLSASRPQDRQFILSSKKLLLSDSGFYLCAWSVRGDRGPYYEQYFGPGTRLTVT.

CDR3 in amino acids: CASSFTSGGYEQYF. The DNA of the CDR3 is TGTGCCAGCAGCTTTACTAGCGGGGGATACGAGCAGTACTTC. The J gene is TRBJ2-7, the V gene TRBV11-1; 11 nucleotides align to TRBD2. Germline V gene lookup returns CDR1 SGHAT and CDR2 FQDESV (reference sequence). This CDR3 has 14 residues. Losses at the gene ends were 3 bases for V and 4 bases for J; bases not matched to a gene: 2.

As concerns this clone: Different DNA sequences within this sample yield the same CDR3. The V gene is TRBV30, the J gene TRBJ1-2, with D perhaps TRBD1 (6 bases). The germline gives CDR1 GTSNPN, CDR2 SVGIG (reference sequence). The CDR3 length is 13 residues. Trimming pared 5 bases from V and 8 bases from J, leaving 18 bases between. CDR3 amino acids: CAWGRGGGYGYTF. In DNA, the CDR3 is TGTGCCTGGGGTCGGGGGGGCGGCTACGGCTACACCTTC.

This chain uses TRBV5-1 with TRBJ1-1, with D possibly being TRBD1 (5 bases). CDR1 and CDR2 from the germline V gene are SGHRS and YFSETQ. Trimming shortened V by 1 base and J by 0 bases, and 13 bases separated the two germline ends. The CDR3 covers 16 residues. In DNA form, the CDR3 reads TGCGCCAGCAGCTTGACAGGTCTCCCTTTGAACACTGAAGCTTTCTTT. Translated, it gives CASSLTGLPLNTEAFF.

This clone has only one observation. This rearrangement joins TRBV5-1 to TRBJ1-5; the D gene is possibly TRBD1 (6 bases). The CDR3 length is 14 residues. CDR1 and CDR2 from the germline V gene are SGHRS and YFSETQ. The V end lost 0 bases, the J end lost 6 bases, and 10 bases lay between the germline ends. As DNA, the CDR3 is TGCGCCAGCAGCTTGGCGGCAGGGGTTCAGCCCCAGCATTTT. Protein product: CASSLAAGVQPQHF.

V is TRBV9 and J is TRBJ1-4, with D uncertain. Between the trimmed V and J ends, which lost 3 bases and 0 bases, there was a span of 9 bases. The CDR3 covers 15 residues. From germline, CDR1 is SGDLS and CDR2 YYNGEE. The CDR3 is CASSGGIATNEKLFF. The CDR3 nucleotides read TGTGCCAGCAGCGGAGGGATTGCAACTAATGAAAAACTGTTTTTT.

This clone was found a few times. This chain links TRBV7-2 with TRBJ2-4; 9 nucleotides match TRBD1. CDR1 is SGHTA and CDR2 is FQGNSA in the germline V gene. This CDR3 spans 17 amino acids. V shed 5 bases, J shed 1 base, and the junction held 9 bases outside the gene matches. DNA of the CDR3: TGTGCCAGCAGCCCATGGCCACAGGGGGCTGCCAAAAACATTCAGTACTTC. Translating it yields CASSPWPQGAAKNIQYF.

The chain uses TRBV9 and TRBJ1-5, with D tentatively TRBD1 (5 bases). V lost 2 bases, J lost 0 bases, and 9 bases lay in between. Germline V gene sequence: CDR1 SGDLS, CDR2 YYNGEE. This CDR3 contains 15 residues. DNA for the CDR3: TGTGCCAGCAGCGTGGGGGGTGTTAGCAATCAGCCCCAGCATTTT. Encoded protein: CASSVGGVSNQPQHF.